A few counts support the clone carrying this TCR beta chain. Antigen: not known. The CDR3 is 16 residues long. Germline lookup yields CDR1 DFQATT and CDR2 SNEGSKA (reference sequence). Trimming cost V 3 bases and J 0 bases; bases outside gene matches: 7. This sample was taken from a study of vaccination and CD4 T cells after COVID-19. Treatment indicated: roughly 11-day PBMC culture with coronavirus spike peptide pools or control peptides (ViraFEST assay). IL-2 (around 10 IU/ml) and peptide pools (about 10 ug/ml) were added to cultures of 1.5 million to 2 million PBMCs per well. The Oncomine TCR Beta short-read assay was applied to DNA of cultured CD4+ T cells. TCRdb independently ran MiXCR on the PCR reads; one entry per CDR3 protein. The data show about 12,000 distinct CDR3 sequences, approximately 58% seen once.

This TCR came from a human donor who had recovered from COVID-19. The gene calls are TRBV20-1 and TRBJ1-1; 10 nucleotides align to TRBD1. The sequenced sample was CD4+ T cells from blood, cultured in vitro, obtained before SARS-CoV-2 vaccination. CDR3 loop: CSASAGTGVMNTEAFF. CDR3 sequence (DNA): TGCAGTGCTAGCGCCGGGACAGGGGTGATGAACACTGAAGCTTTCTTT.